Below are 15 T cell receptor beta chains sequenced from a single sample in a study of regulatory T cells in long-lasting Graves disease. Indicated time point: newly diagnosed GD, antithyroid drugs for less than 3 months. The TCR library was made from RNA extracted from PBMCs. Building of the TCR beta libraries involved iRepertoire HTBI primers and Arm-PCR of CDR3 regions. TCRdb passed the multiplex PCR reads through MiXCR, listing each CDR3 protein once. This sample has a few hundred thousand distinct CDR3 sequences; approximately 16% occur once, and the top ten carry about 23%. The same sample was also studied in work on T cells in Graves' hyperthyroidism and ophthalmopathy.

The material was peripheral blood mononuclear cells (PBMCs), obtained at new diagnosis, from a patient treated with antithyroid drugs. All receptors derive from a woman aged 18-29 years with Graves disease.

This clonotype was counted ten times or more. This chain connects TRBV6-1 to TRBJ2-5, with D possibly matching TRBD1 (6 bases). CDR1 and CDR2 (germline): MNHNS, SASEGT. V lost 10 bases and J lost 2, with 17 bases in between. The CDR3 covers 14 residues. The CDR3: CATGWDIIQETQYF. Written as DNA, the CDR3 is TGTGCCACGGGTTGGGACATTATACAAGAGACCCAGTACTTC.

V and J are TRBV11-2 and TRBJ2-1; 7 nucleotides line up with TRBD2. J gave up 8 bases and V 3 bases, and 4 bases lay outside the gene matches. The CDR3 is 13 amino acids. Germline values: CDR1 SGHAT, CDR2 FQNNGV. CDR3 loop: CASSFWGGDEQFF. Here the CDR3 DNA reads TGTGCCAGCAGCTTTTGGGGGGGGGATGAGCAGTTCTTC.

With respect to this clonotype: A much larger clonotype is one base distant, so this may be a read error. The chain is built from TRBV11-3 and TRBJ2-3; 7 bases are shared with TRBD1. Germline assignment: CDR1 SGHNT and CDR2 YENEEA. The CDR3 consists of 15 residues. The CDR3 sequence is CVSSLTGLSTDTQYF. Here the CDR3 DNA reads TGTGTCAGCAGCTTGACAGGGCTTAGCACAGATACGCAGTATTTT.

On this clonotype itself: A much larger clone lies one base from this, so it may be a read error. This rearrangement joins TRBV6-2 or TRBV6-3 to TRBJ1-2; D may be TRBD1 (5 bases). Trimming took 6 bases from V and 4 from J, leaving 15 bases between them. There are 14 residues in the CDR3. Germline CDR1 MNHEY, CDR2 SVGEGT. The CDR3 sequence: CASSPRSGTYGYTF. The CDR3 DNA reads TGTGCCAGCAGCCCCAGGAGTGGGACCTATGGCTACACCTTC.

The rearrangement joins TRBV29-1 to TRBJ2-6, with 7 bases that match TRBD2. This CDR3 is 17 amino acids long. V shed 0 bases and J 3 bases; nucleotides not matched to a gene: 8. Germline lookup yields CDR1 SQVTM and CDR2 ANQGSEA. The CDR3: CSVEDKGGVRGANVLTF. The CDR3 DNA is TGCAGCGTTGAAGATAAGGGAGGGGTCCGTGGGGCCAACGTCCTGACTTTC.

This clonotype was seen ten or more times. The V gene is TRBV27, the J gene TRBJ1-5; maybe TRBD1 (5 bases). Germline loops: CDR1 MNHEY, CDR2 SMNVEV (reference sequence). Trimming stripped 6 bases from V and 7 bases from J, with 19 bases between. The CDR3 runs 15 residues. The CDR3 protein is CASSLLGPGRQPQHF. The CDR3 DNA is TGTGCCAGCAGCCTTTTGGGGCCAGGGAGACAGCCCCAGCATTTT.

V and J are TRBV12-3 or TRBV12-4 and TRBJ2-3, with D perhaps TRBD1 (6 bases). There are 17 residues in the CDR3. V shed 6 bases and J shed 2 bases, with 21 bases lying between them. CDR3 amino acids: CASSPVRGGDNTDTQYF. Written as DNA, the CDR3 is TGTGCCAGCAGCCCGGTTCGAGGTGGGGACAACACAGATACGCAGTATTTT.

This clonotype was detected ten times or more. This chain links TRBV7-8 with TRBJ2-1; D call uncertain. The germline CDR1 and CDR2 sequences are SGHVS and FQNEAQ. V shed 6 bases and J shed 0 bases, with 9 bases lying between them. CDR3 length: 14 amino acids. The CDR3 here is CASSRSSSYNEQFF. DNA of the CDR3: TGTGCCAGCAGTAGGTCTAGCTCCTACAATGAGCAGTTCTTC.

This clonotype has a count of ten or more. The genes are TRBV4-1 and TRBJ2-7, with D hard to call. The germline gives CDR1 MGHRA, CDR2 YSYEKL. CDR3 length equals 14 residues. Trimming pared 3 bases from V and 3 bases from J, leaving 12 bases between. The CDR3: CASSHPPAHYEQYF. The CDR3 DNA is TGCGCCAGCAGCCACCCCCCGGCCCACTACGAGCAGTACTTC.

V gene TRBV7-2 combines with J gene TRBJ1-2, with a possible D match to TRBD1 (5 bases). The CDR3 contains 14 residues. The germline V gene encodes CDR1 SGHTA and CDR2 FQGNSA. Trimming left V 7 bases short and J 5 bases short, with 17 bases between. The CDR3 nucleotides are TGTGCCAGCACCTCGTCGGACAACCCGTATGGCTACACCTTC. Translating gives CASTSSDNPYGYTF.

This clonotype was seen more than once but under ten times. This sequence joins TRBV6-2 or TRBV6-3 and TRBJ2-3; TRBD2 matches at 7 bases. The J segment lost 3 bases and the V segment lost 5 bases, leaving 8 bases of the junction unmatched. Germline CDR1 MNHEY, CDR2 SVGEGT. The CDR3 loop spans 15 amino acids. The CDR3 DNA sequence: TGTGCCAGCAGTGTAATCGCGGGAGAGACAGATACGCAGTATTTT. Amino acid sequence: CASSVIAGETDTQYF.

Many counts were recorded for this clonotype. The genes are TRBV11-1 and TRBJ2-7, with D perhaps TRBD2 (5 bases). Germline-derived CDR1 and CDR2 are SGHAT and FQDESV (reference sequence). The germline V and J ends were trimmed by 1 base and 2 bases, with 9 bases remaining between them. This CDR3 is 14 amino acids long. CDR3 protein: CASSLVGVTYEQYF. The CDR3 DNA reads as TGTGCCAGCAGCTTAGTCGGGGTCACCTACGAGCAGTACTTC.

This clonotype was seen a handful of times. The chain has TRBV4-2 and TRBJ2-2; 8 nucleotides agree with TRBD2. The CDR3 length is 18 residues. CDR1 LGHNA and CDR2 YNFKEQ come from the germline V gene. The V gene end was trimmed by 1 base and the J gene end by 6 bases; junction bases not matched to a gene: 13. The CDR3, as DNA: TGTGCCAGCAGCCAAGGGTCAATCGGGAGGGCCTTTGCCGGGGAGCTGTTTTTT. Its protein product is CASSQGSIGRAFAGELFF.

This clonotype showed up just a few times. The CDR3 spells CASRYGEANTEAFF. The CDR3, as DNA: TGTGCCAGTAGATATGGCGAAGCGAACACTGAAGCTTTCTTT. The V call is TRBV19, the J call TRBJ1-1; D is unresolved. Germline loops: CDR1 LNHDA, CDR2 SQIVND (reference sequence). This CDR3 spans 14 amino acids. V lost 6 bases and J 1 base, leaving 12 bases between the germline ends.

The chain links TRBV25-1 to TRBJ1-4; D gene ambiguous. Trimming removed 6 bases at V and 4 bases at J, with 18 bases between. The CDR3 spans 16 residues. Germline V gene data show CDR1 as MGHDK and CDR2 as SYGVNS. The CDR3 nucleotides are TGTGCCAGCAGACCCGCCGGGAACAGTTTTAATGAAAAACTGTTTTTT. This sequence encodes CASRPAGNSFNEKLFF.